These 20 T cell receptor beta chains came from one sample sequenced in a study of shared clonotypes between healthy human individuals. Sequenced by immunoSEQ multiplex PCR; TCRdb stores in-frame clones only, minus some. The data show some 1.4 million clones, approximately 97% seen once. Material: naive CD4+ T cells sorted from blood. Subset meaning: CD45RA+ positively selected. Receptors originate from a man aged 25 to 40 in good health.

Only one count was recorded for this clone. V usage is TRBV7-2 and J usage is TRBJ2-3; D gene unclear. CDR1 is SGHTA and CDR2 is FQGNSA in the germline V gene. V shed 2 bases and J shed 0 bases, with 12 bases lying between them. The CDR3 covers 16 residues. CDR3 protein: CASSLSARASTDTQYF. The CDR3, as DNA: TGTGCCAGCAGCTTATCTGCTCGGGCCAGCACAGATACGCAGTATTTT.

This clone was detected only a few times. The CDR3 loop is CASSESAASSYEQYF. CDR3 in DNA: TGCGCCAGCAGTGAGTCGGCAGCCAGCTCCTACGAGCAGTACTTC. The V call is TRBV10-1, the J call TRBJ2-7, with D unresolved. The CDR3 consists of 15 residues. Germline-derived CDR1 and CDR2 are WNHNN and SYGVQD (reference sequence). V was shortened by 0 bases and J by 0 bases, with 9 bases between the two germline ends.

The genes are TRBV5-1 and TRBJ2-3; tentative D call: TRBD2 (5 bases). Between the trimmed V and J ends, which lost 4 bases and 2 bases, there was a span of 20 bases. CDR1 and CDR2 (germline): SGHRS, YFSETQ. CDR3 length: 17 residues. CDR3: CASSPVPSGTNTDTQYF. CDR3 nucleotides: TGCGCCAGCAGCCCTGTTCCAAGCGGAACTAACACAGATACGCAGTATTTT.

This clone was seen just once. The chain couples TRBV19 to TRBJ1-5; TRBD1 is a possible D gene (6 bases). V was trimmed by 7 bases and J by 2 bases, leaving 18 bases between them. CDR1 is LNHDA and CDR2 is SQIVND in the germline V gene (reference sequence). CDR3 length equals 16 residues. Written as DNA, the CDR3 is TGTGCCAGTAACCCGACAGGTTTTTACGGCAATCAGCCCCAGCATTTT. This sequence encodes CASNPTGFYGNQPQHF. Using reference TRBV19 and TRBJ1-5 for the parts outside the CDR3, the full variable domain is DGGITQSPKYLFRKEGQNVTLSCEQNLNHDAMYWYRQDPGQGLRLIYYSQIVNDFQKGDIAEGYSVSREKKESFPLTVTSAQKNPTAFYLCASNPTGFYGNQPQHFGDGTRLSIL.

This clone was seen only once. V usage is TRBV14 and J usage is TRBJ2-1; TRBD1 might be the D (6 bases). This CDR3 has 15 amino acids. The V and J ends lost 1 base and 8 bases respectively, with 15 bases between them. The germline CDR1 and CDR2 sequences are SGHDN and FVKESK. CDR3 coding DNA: TGTGCCAGCAGCCAAGGAACAGGGTACGTTGATGAGCAGTTCTTC. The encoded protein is CASSQGTGYVDEQFF. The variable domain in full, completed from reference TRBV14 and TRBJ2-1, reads EAGVTQFPSHSVIEKGQTVTLRCDPISGHDNLYWYRRVMGKEIKFLLHFVKESKQDESGMPNNRFLAERTGGTYSTLKVQPAELEDSGVYFCASSQGTGYVDEQFFGPGTRLTVL.

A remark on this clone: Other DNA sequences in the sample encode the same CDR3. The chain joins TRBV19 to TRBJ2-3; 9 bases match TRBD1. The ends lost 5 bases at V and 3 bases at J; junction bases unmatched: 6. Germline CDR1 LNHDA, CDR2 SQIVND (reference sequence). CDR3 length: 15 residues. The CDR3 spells CASSPGQGRTDTQYF. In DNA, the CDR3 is TGTGCCAGTAGTCCTGGACAGGGGCGGACAGATACGCAGTATTTT.

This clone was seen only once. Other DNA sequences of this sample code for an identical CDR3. The CDR3 reads CASSVQGSTDTQYF. The CDR3 bases are TGTGCCAGCAGCGTACAGGGGAGCACAGATACGCAGTATTTT. V usage is TRBV9 and J usage is TRBJ2-3; D is perhaps TRBD1 (6 bases). In germline, CDR1 is SGDLS, CDR2 YYNGEE. V lost 1 base and J 0 bases, leaving 6 bases between the germline ends. The CDR3 is made up of 14 amino acids.

The CDR3 is CATNDYTDTQYF. Written as DNA, the CDR3 is TGTGCCACTAACGATTACACAGATACGCAGTATTTT. The chain is built from TRBV10-3 and TRBJ2-3; D is unclear. The V end was cut by 10 bases, the J end by 2 bases, with 10 bases between. Germline CDR1 is ENHRY and CDR2 is SYGVKD. This CDR3 region has 12 residues.

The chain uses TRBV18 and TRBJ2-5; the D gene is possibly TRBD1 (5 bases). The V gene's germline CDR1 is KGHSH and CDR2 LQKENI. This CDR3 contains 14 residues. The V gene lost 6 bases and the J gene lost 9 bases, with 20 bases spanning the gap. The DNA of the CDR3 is TGTGCCAGCTCCACCCCGAGTGGCCCCAGGGCCCAGTACTTC. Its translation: CASSTPSGPRAQYF.

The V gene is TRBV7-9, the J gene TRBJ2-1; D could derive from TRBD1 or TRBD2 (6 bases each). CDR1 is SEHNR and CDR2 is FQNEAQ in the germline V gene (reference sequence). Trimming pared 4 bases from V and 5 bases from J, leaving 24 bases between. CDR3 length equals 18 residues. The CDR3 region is CASSSLGQWTGEDNEQFF. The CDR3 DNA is TGTGCCAGCAGCTCACTCGGACAGTGGACGGGAGAAGACAATGAGCAGTTCTTC.

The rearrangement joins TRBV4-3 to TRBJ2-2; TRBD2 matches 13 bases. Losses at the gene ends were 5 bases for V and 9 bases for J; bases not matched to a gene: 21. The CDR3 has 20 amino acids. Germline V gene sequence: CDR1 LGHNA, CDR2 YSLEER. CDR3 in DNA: TGCGCCAGCAGCTGGGCGGGCTCCGGGACTAGCGGGATGTGGGACCGGGAGCTGTTTTTT. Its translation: CASSWAGSGTSGMWDRELFF.

The DNA of the CDR3 is TGTGCCAGCAGAGACCTGGGGAACACTGAAGCTTTCTTT. Its translation is CASRDLGNTEAFF. This chain links TRBV7-2 with TRBJ1-1; D remains ambiguous. Per germline, CDR1 SGHTA and CDR2 FQGNSA. V was clipped by 6 bases and J by 1 base, with 9 bases between them. The CDR3 covers 13 residues.

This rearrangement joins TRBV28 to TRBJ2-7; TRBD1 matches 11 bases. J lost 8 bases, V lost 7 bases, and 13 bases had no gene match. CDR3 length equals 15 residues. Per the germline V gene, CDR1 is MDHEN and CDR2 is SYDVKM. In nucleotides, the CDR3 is TGTGCCAGCACCTCTGCCGGGACAGGGGGTGCGAAGCAGTACTTC. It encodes CASTSAGTGGAKQYF.

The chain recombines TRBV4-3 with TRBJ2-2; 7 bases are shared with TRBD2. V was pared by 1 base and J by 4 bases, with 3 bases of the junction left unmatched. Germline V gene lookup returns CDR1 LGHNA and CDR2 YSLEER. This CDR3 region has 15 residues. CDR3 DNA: TGCGCCAGCAGCCAAGCGGGAGGCCTCACCGGGGAGCTGTTTTTT. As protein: CASSQAGGLTGELFF.

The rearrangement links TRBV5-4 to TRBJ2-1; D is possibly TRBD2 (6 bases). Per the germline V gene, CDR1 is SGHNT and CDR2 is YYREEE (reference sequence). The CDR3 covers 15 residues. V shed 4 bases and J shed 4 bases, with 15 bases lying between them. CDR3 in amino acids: CASSRVGRDYNEQFF. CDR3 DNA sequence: TGTGCCAGCAGCCGCGTGGGGCGGGATTACAATGAGCAGTTCTTC.

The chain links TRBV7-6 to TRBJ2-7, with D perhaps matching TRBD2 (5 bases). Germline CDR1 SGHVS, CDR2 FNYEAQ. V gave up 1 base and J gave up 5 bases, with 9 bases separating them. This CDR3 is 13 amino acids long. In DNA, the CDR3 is TGTGCCAGCAGCTTAGGGGCGGGTCACGAGCAGTACTTC. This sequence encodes CASSLGAGHEQYF.

CDR3 DNA sequence: TGTGCCAGCAGCGCGACAGGGGGGAACTATGGCTACACCTTC. Translation gives CASSATGGNYGYTF. The chain combines TRBV7-2 with TRBJ1-2; TRBD1 agrees at 9 bases. This CDR3 is 14 amino acids long. CDR1 SGHTA and CDR2 FQGNSA come from the germline V gene. The trim removed 5 bases at V and 2 bases at J, leaving 3 bases unmatched.

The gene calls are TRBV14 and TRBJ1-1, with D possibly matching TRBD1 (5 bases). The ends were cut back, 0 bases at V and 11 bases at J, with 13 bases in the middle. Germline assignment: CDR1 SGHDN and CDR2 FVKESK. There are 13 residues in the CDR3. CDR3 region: CASSQDLRGMAFF. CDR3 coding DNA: TGTGCCAGCAGCCAAGATTTACGGGGGATGGCTTTCTTT.

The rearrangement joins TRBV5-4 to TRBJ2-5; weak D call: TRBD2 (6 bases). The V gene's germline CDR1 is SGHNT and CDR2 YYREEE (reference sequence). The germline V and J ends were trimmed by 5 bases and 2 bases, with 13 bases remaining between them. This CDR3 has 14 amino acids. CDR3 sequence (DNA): TGTGCCAGCAGATTTCGGGGGTTGCAAGAGACCCAGTACTTC. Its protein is CASRFRGLQETQYF. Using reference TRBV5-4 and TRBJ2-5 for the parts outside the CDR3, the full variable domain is ETGVTQSPTHLIKTRGQQVTLRCSSQSGHNTVSWYQQALGQGPQFIFQYYREEENGRGNFPPRFSGLQFPNYSSELNVNALELDDSALYLCASRFRGLQETQYFGPGTRLLVL.

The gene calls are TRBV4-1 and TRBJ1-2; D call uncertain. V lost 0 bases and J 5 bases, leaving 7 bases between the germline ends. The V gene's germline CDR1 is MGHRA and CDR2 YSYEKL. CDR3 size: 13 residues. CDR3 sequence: CASSQEKVYGYTF. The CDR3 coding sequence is TGCGCCAGCAGCCAAGAAAAAGTTTATGGCTACACCTTC.